The rows below give T cell receptor beta chains drawn from one sample of a study of blood T cell repertoires in COVID-19. The assay was immunoSEQ multiplex PCR, and TCRdb's table has in-frame clones only and misses some. Among 300,000 or so clones listed, roughly 90% were seen once. The sample was PBMCs or T cells enriched from blood (not recorded which). The receptor set was obtained from a woman in her twenties or thirties who had recovered from COVID-19. Each CDR3 is given with its conserved first and last residue. Fields, in order: V gene, D gene, J gene, clone size, CDR3 protein, CDR3 DNA. The D gene is left open where the match is weak. Clone sizes are given selectively: once, few, many, or a class where the clone is expanded.

V: TRBV9; D: TRBD2; J: TRBJ2-1; size: -; CDR3: CASSFSRRGDVHEQFF; DNA: TGTGCCAGCAGTTTCAGTAGGCGGGGGGACGTCCATGAGCAGTTCTTC
V: TRBV7-9; D: TRBD2; J: TRBJ2-7; size: once; CDR3: CASSLAAGGLYEQYF; DNA: TGTGCCAGCAGCTTAGCGGCGGGGGGGCTCTACGAGCAGTACTTC
V: TRBV6-1; D: -; J: TRBJ1-5; size: -; CDR3: CASSEAGGSNQPQHF; DNA: TGTGCCAGCAGTGAAGCAGGGGGAAGCAATCAGCCCCAGCATTTT
V: TRBV5-1; D: -; J: TRBJ2-1; size: -; CDR3: CASSLEWLRHGNEQFF; DNA: TGCGCCAGCAGCTTGGAATGGCTGAGGCACGGAAATGAGCAGTTCTTC
V: TRBV7-2; D: -; J: TRBJ1-1; size: once; CDR3: CASSRGTAEAFF; DNA: TGTGCCAGCAGCCGCGGGACCGCTGAAGCTTTCTTT
V: TRBV6-2/TRBV6-3; D: -; J: TRBJ2-2; size: -; CDR3: CASSYHPTGGELFF; DNA: TGTGCCAGCAGTTACCACCCCACAGGGGGGGAGCTGTTTTTT
V: TRBV4-1; D: -; J: TRBJ1-3; size: -; CDR3: CASSQDYLGVSGNTIYF; DNA: TGCGCCAGCAGCCAAGATTACCTAGGAGTCTCTGGAAACACCATATATTTT
V: TRBV13; D: -; J: TRBJ2-7; size: -; CDR3: CASRLGGGGYEQYF; DNA: TGTGCCAGCAGGCTTGGGGGGGGCGGCTACGAGCAGTACTTC
V: TRBV28; D: TRBD2; J: TRBJ2-7; size: -; CDR3: CASSIPTSGEAYEQYF; DNA: TGTGCCAGCAGTATCCCGACTAGCGGGGAAGCTTACGAGCAGTACTTC
V: TRBV6-1; D: TRBD2; J: TRBJ2-7; size: -; CDR3: CASSETSGGPYEQYF; DNA: TGTGCCAGCAGTGAAACTAGCGGGGGGCCCTACGAGCAGTACTTC
V: TRBV10-3; D: -; J: TRBJ1-1; size: -; CDR3: CAISEKLYTEAFF; DNA: TGTGCCATCAGTGAGAAGCTGTACACTGAAGCTTTCTTT
V: TRBV4-3; D: -; J: TRBJ1-1; size: -; CDR3: CASSQGVRGSEAFF; DNA: TGCGCCAGCAGCCAAGGGGTCAGGGGTAGTGAAGCTTTCTTT
V: TRBV28; D: TRBD1; J: TRBJ1-2; size: -; CDR3: CASRTAGGDYGYTF; DNA: TGTGCCAGCAGAACCGCAGGGGGCGACTATGGCTACACCTTC
V: TRBV28; D: TRBD1; J: TRBJ1-1; size: -; CDR3: CASSPHRGLGTEAFF; DNA: TGTGCCAGCAGTCCACACAGGGGACTGGGCACTGAAGCTTTCTTT
V: TRBV6-5; D: -; J: TRBJ2-5; size: -; CDR3: CASSYVLANKETQYF; DNA: TGTGCCAGCAGTTACGTGTTAGCCAACAAAGAGACCCAGTACTTC
V: TRBV7-9; D: -; J: TRBJ2-7; size: few; CDR3: CASSQQTGTSYEQYF; DNA: TGTGCCAGCAGCCAACAGACAGGGACTTCCTACGAGCAGTACTTC
V: TRBV10-2; D: -; J: TRBJ2-5; size: once; CDR3: CASTEGLKTQYF; DNA: TGCGCCAGCACGGAGGGCCTGAAGACCCAGTACTTC
V: TRBV24-1; D: TRBD2; J: TRBJ2-1; size: -; CDR3: CATSDPSGGAPYNEQFF; DNA: TGTGCCACCAGTGATCCTAGCGGGGGGGCCCCCTACAATGAGCAGTTCTTC
V: TRBV10-1; D: TRBD2; J: TRBJ2-2; size: -; CDR3: CASSKEVWSGENTGELFF; DNA: TGCGCCAGCTCTAAAGAGGTCTGGAGCGGGGAGAACACCGGGGAGCTGTTTTTT
V: TRBV3-1/TRBV3-2; D: TRBD2; J: TRBJ2-7; size: -; CDR3: CASSQEGRGVFYEQYF; DNA: TGTGCCAGCAGCCAAGAAGGACGGGGGGTCTTCTACGAGCAGTACTTC
V: TRBV30; D: TRBD2; J: TRBJ2-2; size: -; CDR3: CAWSVSLGLAGGKANTGELFF; DNA: TGTGCCTGGAGTGTATCCCTCGGACTAGCGGGGGGGAAAGCGAACACCGGGGAGCTGTTTTTT
V: TRBV7-9; D: -; J: TRBJ1-2; size: once; CDR3: CASSRGTEGGYTF; DNA: TGTGCCAGCAGCCGAGGCACAGAGGGCGGCTACACCTTC
V: TRBV4-3; D: TRBD2; J: TRBJ2-5; size: -; CDR3: CASSRRTSGGARGTQYF; DNA: TGCGCCAGCAGCCGCCGGACTAGCGGGGGGGCCAGGGGGACCCAGTACTTC
V: TRBV3-1/TRBV3-2; D: -; J: TRBJ2-5; size: -; CDR3: CASRRTATQETQYF; DNA: TGTGCCAGCAGGCGGACAGCGACCCAAGAGACCCAGTACTTC
V: TRBV24-1; D: TRBD2; J: TRBJ2-5; size: -; CDR3: CATSDSGGAGETQYF; DNA: TGTGCCACCAGTGATAGCGGGGGGGCGGGCGAGACCCAGTACTTC
V: TRBV5-6; D: TRBD1; J: TRBJ1-1; size: -; CDR3: CASSSGDRSNTEAFF; DNA: TGTGCCAGCAGCTCCGGGGACAGGTCGAACACTGAAGCTTTCTTT
V: TRBV9; D: -; J: TRBJ1-3; size: -; CDR3: CASSVAETGGNTIYF; DNA: TGTGCCAGCAGCGTAGCAGAGACAGGTGGAAACACCATATATTTT
V: TRBV19; D: -; J: TRBJ1-3; size: -; CDR3: CASSISRAAMSGNTIYF; DNA: TGTGCCAGTAGTATTTCCAGAGCGGCAATGTCCGGAAACACCATATATTTT
V: TRBV29-1; D: -; J: TRBJ1-4; size: -; CDR3: CSVEDREKLFF; DNA: TGCAGCGTAGAAGACAGGGAAAAACTGTTTTTT
V: TRBV6-5; D: TRBD2; J: TRBJ2-3; size: -; CDR3: CAGRRDYLLTDTQYF; DNA: TGTGCCGGGCGGAGGGACTATCTACTCACAGATACGCAGTATTTT
V: TRBV6-5; D: TRBD1; J: TRBJ1-3; size: -; CDR3: CASSYQGAIGNTIYF; DNA: TGTGCCAGCAGTTATCAGGGGGCGATCGGAAACACCATATATTTT
V: TRBV27; D: -; J: TRBJ1-6; size: -; CDR3: CASSLSMAFYNSPLHF; DNA: TGTGCCAGCAGTTTATCGATGGCCTTTTATAATTCACCCCTCCACTTT
V: TRBV27; D: TRBD2; J: TRBJ2-1; size: -; CDR3: CASSFRTLAGGPSEQFF; DNA: TGTGCCAGCAGTTTCCGGACCCTAGCGGGGGGGCCTAGTGAACAGTTCTTC
V: TRBV7-2; D: TRBD1; J: TRBJ2-1; size: -; CDR3: CASSQTGGRYNEQFF; DNA: TGTGCCAGCAGTCAAACAGGGGGCCGTTACAATGAGCAGTTCTTC
V: TRBV7-2; D: TRBD1; J: TRBJ1-2; size: -; CDR3: CASSSGTGPYGYTF; DNA: TGTGCCAGCAGCTCCGGGACAGGCCCATATGGCTACACCTTC
V: TRBV7-9; D: -; J: TRBJ1-2; size: -; CDR3: CASSPRGGVYGYTF; DNA: TGTGCCAGCAGCCCTCGGGGAGGTGTCTATGGCTACACCTTC
V: TRBV28; D: -; J: TRBJ1-2; size: once; CDR3: CASSLDSNYGYTF; DNA: TGTGCCAGCAGTTTGGACAGTAACTATGGCTACACCTTC
V: TRBV29-1; D: -; J: TRBJ2-3; size: once; CDR3: CSVEPGTDTQYF; DNA: TGCAGCGTTGAACCAGGCACAGATACGCAGTATTTT
V: TRBV5-4; D: TRBD1; J: TRBJ2-3; size: once; CDR3: CASSSGGRGQADTQYF; DNA: TGTGCCAGCAGCTCCGGGGGCAGGGGGCAGGCAGATACGCAGTATTTT
V: TRBV5-1; D: TRBD1; J: TRBJ2-7; size: -; CDR3: CASSNAPGTGGTWEQYF; DNA: TGCGCCAGCAGCAACGCCCCGGGGACAGGGGGTACTTGGGAGCAGTACTTC
V: TRBV2; D: -; J: TRBJ1-1; size: -; CDR3: CASSEGRSNTEAFF; DNA: TGTGCCAGCAGTGAAGGACGGAGCAACACTGAAGCTTTCTTT
V: TRBV3-1/TRBV3-2; D: TRBD1; J: TRBJ1-1; size: once; CDR3: CASSHGIQGANTEAFF; DNA: TGTGCCAGCAGCCATGGGATACAGGGGGCTAACACTGAAGCTTTCTTT
V: TRBV28; D: -; J: TRBJ1-1; size: -; CDR3: CASSLGRLGLGAFF; DNA: TGTGCCAGCAGTTTAGGGAGGCTGGGGCTAGGTGCTTTCTTT
V: TRBV12-5; D: TRBD1; J: TRBJ1-1; size: -; CDR3: CASGTDRVGPVNTEAFF; DNA: TGTGCTAGTGGAACCGACAGGGTGGGCCCGGTGAACACTGAAGCTTTCTTT
V: TRBV27; D: -; J: TRBJ2-1; size: -; CDR3: CASSYLPLQGNEQFF; DNA: TGTGCCAGCAGCTATCTACCTCTACAGGGAAATGAGCAGTTCTTC
V: TRBV24-1; D: TRBD1; J: TRBJ1-1; size: -; CDR3: CATAGTGGRDTEAFF; DNA: TGTGCCACCGCCGGGACAGGGGGCAGGGACACTGAAGCTTTCTTT
V: TRBV7-7; D: TRBD1; J: TRBJ2-7; size: -; CDR3: CASSSGTGRTYEQYF; DNA: TGTGCCAGCAGCTCCGGGACAGGGAGGACCTACGAGCAGTACTTC
V: TRBV19; D: -; J: TRBJ1-5; size: -; CDR3: CASSIDGQDNQPQHF; DNA: TGTGCCAGTAGTATAGATGGGCAGGACAATCAGCCCCAGCATTTT
V: TRBV12-3/TRBV12-4; D: -; J: TRBJ1-2; size: -; CDR3: CASRTDYGYTF; DNA: TGTGCCAGCAGGACAGACTATGGCTACACCTTC
V: TRBV5-6; D: TRBD1; J: TRBJ1-2; size: -; CDR3: CASSLAGGLNYGYTF; DNA: TGTGCCAGCAGCTTGGCAGGGGGCCTTAACTATGGCTACACCTTC
V: TRBV5-1; D: -; J: TRBJ1-4; size: -; CDR3: CASSLARGSATNEKLFF; DNA: TGCGCCAGCAGCTTGGCCAGGGGAAGTGCAACTAATGAAAAACTGTTTTTT
V: TRBV4-3; D: TRBD1; J: TRBJ1-5; size: -; CDR3: CASSQERQGRGGQPQHF; DNA: TGCGCCAGCAGCCAGGAAAGACAGGGTAGAGGTGGTCAGCCCCAGCATTTT
V: TRBV9; D: TRBD2; J: TRBJ2-1; size: -; CDR3: CASSVVGTSGVSSYNEQFF; DNA: TGTGCCAGCAGCGTAGTTGGGACTAGCGGTGTTAGCTCCTACAATGAGCAGTTCTTC